This T cell receptor beta chain is from a study of CD8 T cells in Susac syndrome. The authors reverse transcribed roughly 0.5 to 1 ug RNA with random hexamers. In TCRdb, the immunoSEQ multiplex PCR reads were re-called with MiXCR into one record per CDR3 protein. The data show about 83,000 distinct CDR3 sequences, with 90% to 97% seen just once and more than 0.35% held by the top ten. CDR3 length: 14 amino acids. CDR1 and CDR2 (germline): DFQATT, SNEGSKA (reference sequence). V shed 2 bases, J shed 8 bases, and the junction held 6 bases outside the gene matches. The rearrangement links TRBV20-1 to TRBJ2-1; 10 nucleotides agree with TRBD2. Sequenced sample: CD8+ T cells from PBMCs. The sequence was collected from a human donor with Susac syndrome. The CDR3 region has the DNA TGCAGTGCTAGAAGCGGGAGGGCCTCGGATGAGCAGTTCTTC. Translating it yields CSARSGRASDEQFF.